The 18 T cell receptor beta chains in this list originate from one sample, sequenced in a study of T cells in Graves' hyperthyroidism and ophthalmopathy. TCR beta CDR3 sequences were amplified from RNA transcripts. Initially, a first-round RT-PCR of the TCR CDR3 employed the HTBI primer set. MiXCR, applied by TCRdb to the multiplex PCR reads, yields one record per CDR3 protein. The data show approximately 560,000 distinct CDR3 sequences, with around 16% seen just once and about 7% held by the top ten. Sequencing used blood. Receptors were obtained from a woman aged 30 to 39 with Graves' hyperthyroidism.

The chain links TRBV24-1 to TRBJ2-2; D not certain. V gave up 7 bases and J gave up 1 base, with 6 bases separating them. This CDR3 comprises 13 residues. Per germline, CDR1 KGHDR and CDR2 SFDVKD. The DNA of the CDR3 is TGTGCCACCAGGGACCAGAACACCGGGGAGCTGTTTTTT. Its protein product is CATRDQNTGELFF.

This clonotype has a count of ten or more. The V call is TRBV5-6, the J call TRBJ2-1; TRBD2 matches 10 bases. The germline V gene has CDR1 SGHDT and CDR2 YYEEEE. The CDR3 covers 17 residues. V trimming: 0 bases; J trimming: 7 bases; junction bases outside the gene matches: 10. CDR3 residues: CASSLVKAGLASNEQFF. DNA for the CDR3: TGTGCCAGCAGCTTGGTGAAGGCGGGACTAGCGAGTAATGAGCAGTTCTTC.

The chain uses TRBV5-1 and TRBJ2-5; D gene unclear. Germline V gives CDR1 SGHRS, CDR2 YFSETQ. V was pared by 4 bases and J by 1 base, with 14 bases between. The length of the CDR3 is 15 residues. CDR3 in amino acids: CASSVFGPPQETQYF. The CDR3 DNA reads TGCGCCAGCAGCGTGTTCGGGCCGCCCCAAGAGACCCAGTACTTC. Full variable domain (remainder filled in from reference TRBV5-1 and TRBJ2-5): KAGVTQTPRYLIKTRGQQVTLSCSPISGHRSVSWYQQTPGQGLQFLFEYFSETQRNKGNFPGRFSGRQFSNSRSEMNVSTLELGDSALYLCASSVFGPPQETQYFGPGTRLLVL.

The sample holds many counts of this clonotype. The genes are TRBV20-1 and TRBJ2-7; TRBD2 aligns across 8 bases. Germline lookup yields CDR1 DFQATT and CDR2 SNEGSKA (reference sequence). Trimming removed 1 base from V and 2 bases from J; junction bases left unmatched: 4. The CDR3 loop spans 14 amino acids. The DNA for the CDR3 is TGCAGTGCTAGAGTGCTAGCGGGCACCTACGAGCAGTACTTC. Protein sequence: CSARVLAGTYEQYF.

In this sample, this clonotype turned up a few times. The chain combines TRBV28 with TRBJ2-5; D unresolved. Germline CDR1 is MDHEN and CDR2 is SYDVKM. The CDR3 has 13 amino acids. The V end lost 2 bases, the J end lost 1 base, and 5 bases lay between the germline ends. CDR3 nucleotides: TGTGCCAGCAGTTTAGAGATCCAAGAGACCCAGTACTTC. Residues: CASSLEIQETQYF.

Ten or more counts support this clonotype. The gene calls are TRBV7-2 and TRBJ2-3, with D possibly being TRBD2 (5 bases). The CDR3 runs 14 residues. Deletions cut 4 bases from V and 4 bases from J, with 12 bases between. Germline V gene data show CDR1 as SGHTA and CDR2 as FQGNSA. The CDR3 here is CASSSSADADTQYF. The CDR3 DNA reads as TGTGCCAGCAGCTCCTCAGCGGATGCAGATACGCAGTATTTT.

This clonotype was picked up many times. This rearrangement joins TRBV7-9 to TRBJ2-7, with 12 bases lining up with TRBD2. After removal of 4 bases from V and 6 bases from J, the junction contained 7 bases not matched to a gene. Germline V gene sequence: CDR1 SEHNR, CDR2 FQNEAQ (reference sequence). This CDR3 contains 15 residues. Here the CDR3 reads CASSSTSGSVGEQYF. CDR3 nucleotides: TGTGCCAGCAGCTCGACTAGCGGGAGCGTTGGCGAGCAGTACTTC. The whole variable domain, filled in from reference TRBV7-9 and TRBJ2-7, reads DTGVSQNPRHKITKRGQNVTFRCDPISEHNRLYWYRQTLGQGPEFLTYFQNEAQLEKSRLLSDRFSAERPKGSFSTLEIQRTEQGDSAMYLCASSSTSGSVGEQYFGPGTRLTVT.

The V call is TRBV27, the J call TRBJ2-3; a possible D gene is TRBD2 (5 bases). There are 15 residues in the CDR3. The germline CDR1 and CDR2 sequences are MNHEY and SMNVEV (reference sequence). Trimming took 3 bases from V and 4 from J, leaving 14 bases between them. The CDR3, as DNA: TGTGCCAGCAGTTTTTTGGCGGGTGCAGCAGATACGCAGTATTTT. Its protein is CASSFLAGAADTQYF.

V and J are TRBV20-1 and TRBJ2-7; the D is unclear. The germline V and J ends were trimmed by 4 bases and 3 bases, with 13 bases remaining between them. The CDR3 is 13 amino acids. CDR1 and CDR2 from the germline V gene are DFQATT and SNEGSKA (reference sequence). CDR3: CSANNPGRYEQYF. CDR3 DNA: TGCAGTGCTAATAATCCGGGCCGCTACGAGCAGTACTTC.

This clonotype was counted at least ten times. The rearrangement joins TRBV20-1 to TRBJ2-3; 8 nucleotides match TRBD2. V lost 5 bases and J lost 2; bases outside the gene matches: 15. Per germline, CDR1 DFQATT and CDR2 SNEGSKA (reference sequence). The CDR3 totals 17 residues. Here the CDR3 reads CSAYPSSSGAFTDTQYF. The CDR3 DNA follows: TGCAGTGCTTATCCCTCCAGTAGCGGGGCCTTCACAGATACGCAGTATTTT.

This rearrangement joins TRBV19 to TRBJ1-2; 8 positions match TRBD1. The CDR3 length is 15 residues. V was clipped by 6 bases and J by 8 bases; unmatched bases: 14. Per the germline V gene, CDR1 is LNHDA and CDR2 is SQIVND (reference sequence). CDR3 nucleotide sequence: TGTGCCAGTAGGACCAGGGACAGGCGAGGAGGGGGCTACACCTTC. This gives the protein CASRTRDRRGGGYTF. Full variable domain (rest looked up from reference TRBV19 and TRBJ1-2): DGGITQSPKYLFRKEGQNVTLSCEQNLNHDAMYWYRQDPGQGLRLIYYSQIVNDFQKGDIAEGYSVSREKKESFPLTVTSAQKNPTAFYLCASRTRDRRGGGYTFGSGTRLTVV.

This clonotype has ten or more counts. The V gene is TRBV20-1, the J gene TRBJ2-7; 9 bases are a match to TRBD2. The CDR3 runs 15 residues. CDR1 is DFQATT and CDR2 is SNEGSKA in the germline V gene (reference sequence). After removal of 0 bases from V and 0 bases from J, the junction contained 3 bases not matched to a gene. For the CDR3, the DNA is TGCAGTGCTAGAGATCAGCGGGAGGCCTCCTACGAGCAGTACTTC. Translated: CSARDQREASYEQYF.

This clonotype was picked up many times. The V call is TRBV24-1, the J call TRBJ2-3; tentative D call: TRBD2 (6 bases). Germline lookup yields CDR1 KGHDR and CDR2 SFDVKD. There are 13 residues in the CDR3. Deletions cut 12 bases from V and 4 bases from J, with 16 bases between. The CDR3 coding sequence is TGTGCCGCAGGGACTTCCAATCCAGATACGCAGTATTTT. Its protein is CAAGTSNPDTQYF.

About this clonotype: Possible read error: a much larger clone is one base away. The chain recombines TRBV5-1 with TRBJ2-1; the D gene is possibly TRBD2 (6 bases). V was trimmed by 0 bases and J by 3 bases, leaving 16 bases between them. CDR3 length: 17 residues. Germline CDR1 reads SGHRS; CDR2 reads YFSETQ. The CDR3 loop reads CASSLAGTPSFYNEQFF. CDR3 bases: TGCGCCAGCAGCTTGGCAGGGACTCCAAGCTTCTACAATGAGCAGTTCTTC.

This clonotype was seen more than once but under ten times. CDR3 loop: CASSVIGQGSNEQFF. The CDR3 DNA reads as TGTGCCAGCAGCGTAATAGGACAGGGCTCGAATGAGCAGTTCTTC. V gene TRBV9 combines with J gene TRBJ2-1; 8 bases align to TRBD1. The CDR3 totals 15 residues. The V and J ends lost 1 base and 7 bases, in that order; junction bases with no gene match: 7. Germline loops: CDR1 SGDLS, CDR2 YYNGEE.

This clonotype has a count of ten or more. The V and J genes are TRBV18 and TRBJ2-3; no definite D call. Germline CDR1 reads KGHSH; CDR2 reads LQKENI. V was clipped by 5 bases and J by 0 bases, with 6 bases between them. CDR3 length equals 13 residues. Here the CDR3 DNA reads TGTGCCAGCTCAACCTACAGCACAGATACGCAGTATTTT. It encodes CASSTYSTDTQYF. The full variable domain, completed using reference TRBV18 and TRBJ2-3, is NAGVMQNPRHLVRRRGQEARLRCSPMKGHSHVYWYRQLPEEGLKFMVYLQKENIIDESGMPKERFSAEFPKEGPSILRIQQVVRGDSAAYFCASSTYSTDTQYFGPGTRLTVL.

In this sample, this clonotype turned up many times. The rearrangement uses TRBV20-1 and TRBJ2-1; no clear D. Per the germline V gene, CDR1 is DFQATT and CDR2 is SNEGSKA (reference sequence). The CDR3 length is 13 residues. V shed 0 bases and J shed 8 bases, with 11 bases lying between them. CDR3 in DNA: TGCAGTGCTAGAGAGTATGTGGGATATGAGCAGTTCTTC. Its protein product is CSAREYVGYEQFF.

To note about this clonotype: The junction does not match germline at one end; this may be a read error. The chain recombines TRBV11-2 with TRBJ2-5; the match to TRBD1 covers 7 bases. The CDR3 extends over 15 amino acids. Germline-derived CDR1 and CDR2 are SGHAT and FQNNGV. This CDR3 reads CASSSRLDRQETQCF. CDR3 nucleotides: TGTGCCAGCAGCTCTAGACTGGACAGGCAAGAGACCCAGTGCTTC.